The 10 T cell receptor beta chains below were found in one sample sequenced in a study of blood T cell repertoires in COVID-19 (dated by TCRdb to between 2020 and 2021). The library was produced with the immunoSEQ multiplex PCR assay. TCRdb's version of the immuneACCESS table is confined to in-frame rearrangements and falls short of the full clone set. An unresolved V gene accounts for under half of the shortfall where checked; the remainder is of unknown origin. Recorded for this sample are some 160,000 clones; around 91% of them occurred a single time. Just over 3% of the sample is in the top ten clones. Source material: peripheral blood. The receptors derive from a woman aged 60 to 75 with active COVID-19.

The CDR3 sequence is CASSSPGQVDSEQYF. The CDR3 DNA reads as TGTGCCAGTAGTTCCCCGGGACAGGTCGACTCCGAGCAGTACTTC. The genes are TRBV19 and TRBJ2-7, with 8 bases aligning to TRBD1. V lost 5 bases to trimming and J lost 6 bases; unmatched junction nucleotides: 12. Germline V gives CDR1 LNHDA, CDR2 SQIVND (reference sequence). The CDR3 has 15 amino acids.

This rearrangement joins TRBV28 to TRBJ1-5; tentatively, D is TRBD1 (5 bases). This CDR3 has 14 residues. CDR1 is MDHEN, CDR2 SYDVKM, per germline. The germline V and J ends were trimmed by 3 bases and 5 bases, with 11 bases remaining between them. CDR3 bases: TGTGCCAGCAGTTTGTTGGGGGGAGATCAGCCCCAGCATTTT. This encodes CASSLLGGDQPQHF.

The V call is TRBV18, the J call TRBJ2-2, with D hard to call. The CDR3 totals 15 residues. Per germline, CDR1 KGHSH and CDR2 LQKENI. Trimming took off 2 bases at V and 3 bases at J, with 10 bases between the two ends. The CDR3 region is CASSPAPTYTGELFF. The CDR3 coding sequence is TGTGCCAGCTCACCAGCGCCCACTTACACCGGGGAGCTGTTTTTT.

The table lists this clone with a count of one. V is TRBV5-1 and J is TRBJ2-1; TRBD1 aligns across 9 bases. J was trimmed by 8 bases and V by 2 bases; bases with no gene match: 8. The CDR3 sequence is 15 residues long. From germline, CDR1 is SGHRS and CDR2 YFSETQ. CDR3 amino acids: CASSLGGTGTYEQFF. The DNA for the CDR3 is TGCGCCAGCAGCTTAGGCGGGACAGGGACCTATGAGCAGTTCTTC.

The chain has TRBV18 and TRBJ2-5; 10 bases are a match to TRBD2. CDR1 is KGHSH and CDR2 is LQKENI in the germline V gene. The ends lost 2 bases at V and 1 base at J; junction bases unmatched: 10. The CDR3 spans 18 residues. The CDR3 DNA reads TGTGCCAGCTCACCAAGAACTAGCGGGACCCGGGGCCAAGAGACCCAGTACTTC. Protein product: CASSPRTSGTRGQETQYF.

The gene calls are TRBV5-1 and TRBJ2-7; D may be TRBD1 (5 bases). CDR3 length: 13 amino acids. CDR1 is SGHRS and CDR2 is YFSETQ in the germline V gene. With 5 bases removed from V and 12 bases from J, the gap between germline ends came to 21 bases. CDR3 amino acids: CASRQAETSIWYF. The CDR3 DNA sequence: TGCGCCAGCAGACAGGCAGAGACCTCTATCTGGTACTTC.

The gene calls are TRBV15 and TRBJ2-5, with 10 positions matching TRBD1. Germline CDR1 reads LNHNV; CDR2 reads YYDKDF (reference sequence). V shed 5 bases and J 4 bases; nucleotides not matched to a gene: 7. This CDR3 is 15 amino acids long. Written as DNA, the CDR3 is TGTGCCACCAGCCGGCAGGGACAGGGGAGAGAGACCCAGTACTTC. Residues: CATSRQGQGRETQYF.

This clone was observed a single time. The chain employs TRBV18 and TRBJ1-2; D gene uncertain. The V and J ends lost 1 base and 3 bases respectively, with 15 bases between them. Germline V lookup: CDR1 KGHSH, CDR2 LQKENI. The CDR3 is 16 residues long. In DNA form, the CDR3 reads TGTGCCAGCTCACCACTCACTAGTCCCGGGGACTATGGCTACACCTTC. This encodes CASSPLTSPGDYGYTF.

V usage is TRBV7-9 and J usage is TRBJ2-2; D may be TRBD2 (5 bases). CDR1 and CDR2 (germline): SEHNR, FQNEAQ (reference sequence). This CDR3 is built from 16 residues. The CDR3 spells CVLSERSNPNTGELFF. The DNA for the CDR3 is TGTGTACTCAGCGAGCGGTCAAACCCGAACACCGGGGAGCTGTTTTTT.

V gene TRBV6-2 or TRBV6-3 combines with J gene TRBJ2-1; D is perhaps TRBD2 (6 bases). V was pared by 3 bases and J by 6 bases, with 9 bases between. This CDR3 comprises 13 residues. CDR1 and CDR2 from the germline V gene are MNHEY and SVGEGT. The CDR3 loop reads CASSYFSGNEQFF. In nucleotides, the CDR3 is TGTGCCAGCAGTTATTTTAGCGGCAATGAGCAGTTCTTC.